This TCR beta chain stems from a study of early T cells in non-severe SARS-CoV-2 infection. Study in general: The authors sequenced bulk RNA from unsorted whole blood, leaving chains unpaired. Overall study results and limits: A preference for anti-spike CD8 responses marked VDJdb matching, which missed private and CD4 specificities.

Individual cDNA molecules were tagged with unique molecular identifiers, the study reported. TCRdb ran MiXCR on the 5' RACE reads and lists one entry per CDR3 protein. The table shows tens of thousands of distinct CDR3 sequences, with about 12% occurring only once. V was trimmed by 4 bases and J by 1 base, leaving 19 bases between them. This CDR3 region has 17 residues. Concerning this clonotype: Its antigen is unidentified.

The receptor was isolated from an adult who was a healthcare worker with PCR-confirmed SARS-CoV-2 infection or an uninfected control (not recorded which). The sequencing sample was made of whole blood. V is TRBV12-3 or TRBV12-4 and J is TRBJ1-1; D unclear. The CDR3 DNA reads as TGTGCCAGCAGTTCCCCGGGGTCTGTCATTTCGAACACTGAAGCTTTCTTT. Its translation: CASSSPGSVISNTEAFF.